The clone carrying this T cell receptor beta chain came up once. This sample was taken from a study of blood T cell repertoires in COVID-19. Background on the study: Samples of COVID-19 (acute and convalescent) were obtained from the United States, Italy and Spain.

In the original analysis: From reference gene primer amplification, estimates of nucleated cell counts were derived. The assay was immunoSEQ multiplex PCR, and TCRdb's table has in-frame clones only and misses some. That table gives V, J and clone size, and the DNA gave D and trimming. The profile shows under 300,000 clones, around four fifths of them singletons. This TCR came from a woman in her fifties or sixties who had recovered from COVID-19. The specimen sequenced was peripheral blood.

CDR3 residues: CASTAGQGAYEQYF. The CDR3 nucleotides are TGTGCCAGCACCGCGGGACAGGGGGCGTACGAGCAGTACTTC. This chain uses TRBV28 with TRBJ2-7; TRBD1 aligns across 12 bases. J lost 4 bases, V lost 7 bases, and 5 bases had no gene match. The CDR3 runs 14 residues. The germline CDR1 and CDR2 sequences are MDHEN and SYDVKM.